This TCR beta chain emerged from a study of early T cells in non-severe SARS-CoV-2 infection. At the level of the study: The authors sequenced bulk RNA from unsorted whole blood, leaving chains unpaired.

Findings of the study overall: There was a bias toward anti-spike CD8 responses in VDJdb matching, which missed private and CD4 specificities.

Individual cDNA molecules each received unique molecular identifiers attached to them. TCRdb redid the calling of the 5' RACE reads with MiXCR, one entry per CDR3 protein. Of fewer than 130,000 distinct CDR3 sequences in the sample, over 10% were seen once. This clonotype was detected ten times or more. The antigen is unknown. V shed 7 bases and J shed 5 bases, with 13 bases lying between them. CDR3 length: 13 residues. Germline V gene data show CDR1 as LNHDA and CDR2 as SQIVND (reference sequence). This sequence joins TRBV19 and TRBJ2-3; D remains ambiguous. The input for sequencing was whole blood, taken at baseline. The receptor was derived from an adult who was a healthcare worker with PCR-confirmed SARS-CoV-2 infection or an uninfected control (not recorded which). The CDR3 DNA reads TGTGCCAGTACCCCTCAATTGGAAGATACGCAGTATTTT. This gives the protein CASTPQLEDTQYF.